The 26 T cell receptor beta chains below all came from one sample that was sequenced in a study of shared clonotypes between healthy human individuals (dated by TCRdb to 2019 to 2021). The library was generated by the immunoSEQ multiplex PCR assay. TCRdb carries this immuneACCESS record with in-frame sequences only. Its versions omit some clonotypes, under half of them owing to an unresolved V gene in the studies checked, with the rest unexplained. Present in this sample are under 1,900,000 clones, roughly 98.5% of which were seen just once. Of the sample, around 0.38% is held by the ten largest clones. Sequences were obtained from naive CD4+ T cells sorted from blood. The meaning of the sample's cell subset or site label: CD45RA+ positively selected. The receptors come from a man aged 25-40 years in good health.

The genes are TRBV7-8 and TRBJ2-4; tentatively, D is TRBD2 (6 bases). This CDR3 comprises 15 residues. Germline V lookup: CDR1 SGHVS, CDR2 FQNEAQ. The V gene lost 5 bases and the J gene lost 3 bases, with 14 bases spanning the gap. DNA for the CDR3: TGTGCCAGCAGCCGGGGAGGTAACGTCAAAAACATTCAGTACTTC. It specifies CASSRGGNVKNIQYF.

V is TRBV6-1 and J is TRBJ1-4; D is undetermined. The ends were cut back, 6 bases at V and 7 bases at J, with 15 bases in the middle. Germline V gene sequence: CDR1 MNHNS, CDR2 SASEGT. The CDR3 totals 14 residues. CDR3 loop: CASRDFRTPEKLFF. The CDR3 bases are TGTGCCAGCAGGGACTTTAGAACCCCTGAAAAACTGTTTTTT.

The chain employs TRBV5-6 and TRBJ2-7; 10 positions match TRBD1. Germline values: CDR1 SGHDT, CDR2 YYEEEE. This CDR3 comprises 18 residues. V gave up 1 base and J gave up 4 bases; unmatched junction bases: 14. The chain's CDR3 is CASSLSYGSRDRGYEQYF. CDR3 sequence (DNA): TGTGCCAGCAGCTTGTCTTATGGGTCGCGGGACAGGGGATACGAGCAGTACTTC.

This clone was seen once. This rearrangement joins TRBV6-5 to TRBJ1-5; D not resolved. Germline lookup yields CDR1 MNHEY and CDR2 SVGAGI. This CDR3 comprises 14 residues. Trimming took 6 bases from V and 1 from J, leaving 10 bases between them. The CDR3 bases are TGTGCCAGCAGATCAGTGGGGAGCAATCAGCCCCAGCATTTT. This translates into CASRSVGSNQPQHF.

J is TRBJ2-5 and V is TRBV9, with 9 bases matching TRBD2. The germline V gene encodes CDR1 SGDLS and CDR2 YYNGEE. After removal of 0 bases from V and 5 bases from J, the junction contained 14 bases not matched to a gene. The CDR3 is 18 residues long. CDR3: CASSVGSFGGRAQETQYF. CDR3 sequence (DNA): TGTGCCAGCAGCGTAGGTAGTTTTGGCGGGAGGGCCCAGGAGACCCAGTACTTC.

A remark on this clone: Mismatch with germline at one junction end may stem from a read error. The chain carries TRBV7-7 and TRBJ2-3; 10 positions agree with TRBD1. CDR3 length: 14 residues. The V gene's germline CDR1 is SSHAT and CDR2 FNYEAQ (reference sequence). CDR3: CASSRGQGVDTQYF. Written as DNA, the CDR3 is TGTGCTAGCAGCCGCGGACAGGGGGTAGATACGCAGTATTTT.

The genes are TRBV7-2 and TRBJ2-3; 7 bases align to TRBD2. Germline V gives CDR1 SGHTA, CDR2 FQGNSA. The CDR3 is 16 residues long. V shed 0 bases and J 3 bases; nucleotides not matched to a gene: 6. Here the CDR3 DNA reads TGTGCCAGCAGCTTAGCTGCGGGAGTTTTAACAGATACGCAGTATTTT. This codes for CASSLAAGVLTDTQYF.

As for this clone: Other DNA sequences in the sample encode the same CDR3. This sequence joins TRBV19 and TRBJ2-7; 12 positions agree with TRBD2. This CDR3 is 14 amino acids long. CDR1 and CDR2 (germline): LNHDA, SQIVND (reference sequence). The V and J ends lost 6 bases and 1 base, in that order; junction bases with no gene match: 1. The CDR3 here is CASRLAGGSYEQYF. The CDR3 DNA sequence: TGTGCCAGTAGACTAGCGGGAGGTTCCTACGAGCAGTACTTC.

The J gene is TRBJ2-7, the V gene TRBV7-2; D is unclear. CDR3 length equals 14 residues. Germline V gives CDR1 SGHTA, CDR2 FQGNSA. Trimming removed 10 bases from V and 9 bases from J, with 25 bases in between. The CDR3 region is CATSFGGEVRVQYF. Here the CDR3 DNA reads TGTGCCACCTCGTTTGGCGGAGAGGTACGTGTGCAGTACTTC.

This chain joins TRBV5-1 and TRBJ2-2, with TRBD2 matching 7 bases. After removal of 0 bases from V and 7 bases from J, the junction contained 12 bases not matched to a gene. Looked up from germline, CDR1 is SGHRS and CDR2 is YFSETQ. The length of the CDR3 is 17 residues. The CDR3: CASSLAVVAGWDGELFF. For the CDR3, the DNA is TGCGCCAGCAGCTTGGCCGTTGTAGCGGGCTGGGACGGGGAGCTGTTTTTT.

This sequence joins TRBV19 and TRBJ2-1, with TRBD1 matching 7 bases. CDR1 is LNHDA and CDR2 is SQIVND in the germline V gene (reference sequence). The CDR3 contains 15 residues. J was trimmed by 0 bases and V by 5 bases; bases with no gene match: 4. CDR3 protein: CASSSTGASYNEQFF. The CDR3 nucleotides read TGTGCCAGTAGTTCTACAGGGGCCTCCTACAATGAGCAGTTCTTC.

In this sample, this clone turned up once. The V and J genes are TRBV9 and TRBJ1-5; maybe TRBD1 (6 bases). CDR3 size: 14 residues. Germline V gene lookup returns CDR1 SGDLS and CDR2 YYNGEE. The ends were cut back, 3 bases at V and 2 bases at J, with 9 bases in the middle. This chain's CDR3 is CASSDRAGNQPQHF. Here the CDR3 DNA reads TGTGCCAGCAGCGACAGGGCTGGCAATCAGCCCCAGCATTTT.

Concerning this clone itself: Its ends do not fully match the called genes, so a read error is possible. V usage is TRBV18 and J usage is TRBJ2-2; D is unresolved. Germline CDR1 KGHSH, CDR2 LQKENI. The CDR3 is 18 residues long. CDR3 bases: TGTGCCAGCCCACCTGAAAAGGCGGCAGACCCAAACACCGGGGAGCTGTTTTTT. Encoded protein: CASPPEKAADPNTGELFF. The complete variable domain, with remaining parts taken from reference TRBV18 and TRBJ2-2, reads NAGVMQNPRHLVRRRGQEARLRCSPMKGHSHVYWYRQLPEEGLKFMVYLQKENIIDESGMPKERFSAEFPKEGPSILRIQQVVRGDSAAYFCASPPEKAADPNTGELFFGEGSRLTVL.

This sequence joins TRBV18 and TRBJ2-7; D not certain. The V end lost 3 bases, the J end lost 2 bases, and 11 bases lay between the germline ends. The CDR3 totals 14 residues. Germline CDR1 and CDR2: KGHSH and LQKENI. The CDR3: CASSPVISTYEQYF. The CDR3 DNA reads TGTGCCAGCTCACCGGTCATTAGCACCTACGAGCAGTACTTC.

V is TRBV7-6 and J is TRBJ1-5; no clear D. Trimming left V 0 bases short and J 1 base short, with 4 bases between. The length of the CDR3 is 14 residues. Germline V lookup: CDR1 SGHVS, CDR2 FNYEAQ. CDR3 region: CASSLAGSNQPQHF. DNA for the CDR3: TGTGCCAGCAGCTTAGCGGGCAGCAATCAGCCCCAGCATTTT.

This rearrangement joins TRBV29-1 to TRBJ2-5; D gene ambiguous. Germline V gene lookup returns CDR1 SQVTM and CDR2 ANQGSEA. The V and J ends lost 6 bases and 5 bases respectively, with 22 bases between them. This CDR3 spans 15 amino acids. Here the CDR3 reads CSVKKRQVMWETQYF. The CDR3 DNA is TGCAGCGTGAAGAAACGCCAGGTGATGTGGGAGACCCAGTACTTC.

The chain recombines TRBV5-6 with TRBJ2-1; D may be TRBD2 (5 bases). Per germline, CDR1 SGHDT and CDR2 YYEEEE. The CDR3 consists of 17 residues. Between the trimmed V and J ends, which lost 0 bases and 3 bases, there was a span of 16 bases. The CDR3 loop reads CASSLVAGKIFYNEQFF. The DNA for the CDR3 is TGTGCCAGCAGCTTGGTAGCCGGGAAGATCTTCTACAATGAGCAGTTCTTC.

The V and J genes are TRBV6-1 and TRBJ1-1; D gene uncertain. V shed 7 bases and J shed 3 bases, with 12 bases lying between them. The germline V gene encodes CDR1 MNHNS and CDR2 SASEGT. The CDR3 sequence is 13 residues long. The CDR3 region is CASKDRLYTEAFF. As DNA, the CDR3 is TGTGCCAGCAAGGATCGTCTCTACACTGAAGCTTTCTTT.

Turning to this clone: A much larger clone sits a single nucleotide away, making a read error possible. Other DNA sequences in the sample encode the same CDR3. The rearrangement links TRBV18 to TRBJ2-3; no clear D. This CDR3 region has 13 residues. Deletions cut 0 bases from V and 2 bases from J, with 3 bases between. Germline V CDR1 and CDR2: KGHSH, LQKENI. CDR3 sequence (DNA): TGTGCCAGCTCACCACCTAACACAGATACGCAGTATTTT. It specifies CASSPPNTDTQYF.

This chain uses TRBV28 with TRBJ2-7, with D possibly TRBD1 on 5 matching bases. The germline V and J ends were trimmed by 8 bases and 4 bases, with 18 bases remaining between them. The length of the CDR3 is 14 residues. Germline values: CDR1 MDHEN, CDR2 SYDVKM. The chain's CDR3 is CASSPPGLGYEQYF. The CDR3 DNA sequence: TGTGCCAGCTCGCCGCCAGGGCTTGGATACGAGCAGTACTTC.

This chain connects TRBV18 to TRBJ2-7; 11 nucleotides align to TRBD1. Germline assignment: CDR1 KGHSH and CDR2 LQKENI. Trimming cost V 3 bases and J 2 bases; bases outside gene matches: 12. There are 18 residues in the CDR3. For the CDR3, the DNA is TGTGCCAGCTCACCCTTATCGACTCGGACAGGGGGCACCTACGAGCAGTACTTC. Residues: CASSPLSTRTGGTYEQYF.

The J gene is TRBJ2-1, the V gene TRBV9; 14 nucleotides align to TRBD2. The CDR3 contains 23 residues. V gave up 0 bases and J gave up 7 bases; unmatched junction bases: 24. Germline-derived CDR1 and CDR2 are SGDLS and YYNGEE. This CDR3 reads CASSVVWGRIVGTSGSPRNEQFF. CDR3 DNA: TGTGCCAGCAGCGTAGTGTGGGGGCGGATTGTGGGGACTAGCGGGAGTCCGCGAAATGAGCAGTTCTTC.

The chain employs TRBV2 and TRBJ1-4; the D gene is possibly TRBD1 (5 bases). This CDR3 region has 15 residues. CDR1 and CDR2 (germline): SNHLY, FYNNEI. Trimming pared 7 bases from V and 5 bases from J, leaving 17 bases between. The CDR3 sequence: CASNWDGGANEKLFF. The CDR3 DNA is TGTGCCAGCAATTGGGACGGTGGGGCGAATGAAAAACTGTTTTTT.

The chain employs TRBV6-6 and TRBJ2-2; 9 nucleotides match TRBD1. V shed 6 bases, J shed 6 bases, and the junction held 11 bases outside the gene matches. The germline V gene has CDR1 MNHNY and CDR2 SVGAGI (reference sequence). The CDR3 has 16 amino acids. This CDR3 is CASSPPGQGFAGELFF. The CDR3 DNA reads as TGTGCCAGCAGCCCCCCGGGACAGGGTTTTGCCGGGGAGCTGTTTTTT.

This chain connects TRBV7-9 to TRBJ2-1, with D perhaps TRBD1 (5 bases). CDR3 size: 12 residues. Per germline, CDR1 SEHNR and CDR2 FQNEAQ (reference sequence). V was trimmed by 2 bases and J by 9 bases, leaving 8 bases between them. Here the CDR3 reads CASSLQGIEQFF. The CDR3, as DNA: TGTGCCAGCAGCTTACAGGGAATTGAGCAGTTCTTC.

The chain couples TRBV30 to TRBJ2-1; 11 bases line up with TRBD2. Germline assignment: CDR1 GTSNPN and CDR2 SVGIG (reference sequence). The V gene end was trimmed by 0 bases and the J gene end by 4 bases; junction bases not matched to a gene: 8. This CDR3 contains 17 residues. CDR3 sequence: CAWSVGGGLAVYNEQFF. The CDR3 DNA reads as TGTGCCTGGAGTGTAGGGGGGGGACTAGCGGTTTACAATGAGCAGTTCTTC.